The present T cell receptor (beta chain) was sequenced within a study of PD-1 blockade in mismatch repair-deficient tumors. This CDR3 contains 15 residues. The germline V gene has CDR1 MGHRA and CDR2 YSYEKL. V was trimmed by 3 bases and J by 0 bases, leaving 12 bases between them. Sequencing used immunoSEQ multiplex PCR; TCRdb keeps in-frame clones, though not all of them. This sample carries some 120,000 clones, over 60% of them seen once, and the ten largest clones take roughly 4.5%. The receptor was isolated from an adult with mismatch repair-deficient cancer. This specimen consisted of peripheral blood, obtained roughly 60 weeks after starting pembrolizumab. This chain joins TRBV4-1 and TRBJ2-7; a possible D gene is TRBD2 (6 bases). The CDR3 DNA reads as TGCGCCAGCAGCCAGTGGGGGGACGGCTCCTACGAGCAGTACTTC. Translation: CASSQWGDGSYEQYF.